Reported below is one T cell receptor beta chain. This entry comes from a study of T cell changes during pregnancy in multiple sclerosis. V was shortened by 5 bases and J by 5 bases, with 15 bases between the two germline ends. The CDR3 sequence is 14 residues long. CDR1 and CDR2 from the germline V gene are SGHTA and FQGTGA. The method was immunoSEQ multiplex PCR; TCRdb's version includes in-frame clones alone and lacks a portion of them. The sample has tens of thousands of clones, 88% seen once. The V gene is TRBV7-3, the J gene TRBJ2-5; possible D gene TRBD2, 5 bases. The receptor was derived from a female donor in good health, enrolled as a control in a pregnancy study. This specimen consisted of CD8+ T cells from peripheral blood mononuclear cells, obtained after pregnancy. The CDR3: CASSLQAPGETQYF. The CDR3 DNA sequence: TGTGCCAGCAGCCTACAAGCCCCGGGGGAGACCCAGTACTTC.